Sequencing of this T cell receptor beta chain was carried out in a study of shared clonotypes between healthy human individuals. In the CD4+ fraction, cells were divided into CD45RA+ naive and CD45RA-negative memory subsets. This table comes from immunoSEQ multiplex PCR, and its TCRdb copy is limited to in-frame clones, with some not included. The table lists roughly 1 million clones, around 78% of them singletons. Comments on this clone: Other DNA sequences in the sample encode the same CDR3.

This clonotype was obtained from a man younger than 35 in good health. Some clones in this sample may be carry-over from other donors' samples. Sequences were obtained from memory CD4+ T cells from PBMCs. The subset: CD45RA-negative fraction.

This chain's CDR3 is CASRRDNYGYTF. As DNA, the CDR3 is TGTGCCAGCAGGCGGGATAACTATGGCTACACCTTC. The chain links TRBV2 to TRBJ1-2; D gene ambiguous. Germline V CDR1 and CDR2: SNHLY, FYNNEI. The CDR3 has 12 amino acids. Trimming removed 6 bases at V and 1 base at J, with 6 bases between.